The 17 T cell receptor beta chains given below trace back to one sample, sequenced in a study of CD8+ T cells in alopecia areata. Specified treatment: oral pan-JAK inhibitor, 5-10 mg twice daily. Reverse transcribed after extraction, RNA yielded cDNA as the sequencing template. The table came from immunoSEQ multiplex PCR; TCRdb's copy has only in-frame clones and leaves some out. The sample consists of fewer than 250,000 clones, around two fifths of them appearing once. The source was CD4+ T cells sorted from blood, collected at roughly week 38, from a patient treated with tofacitinib. The receptors were sampled from a human donor with alopecia areata.

This clone was found a few times. The V and J genes are TRBV29-1 and TRBJ2-1; 7 bases match TRBD2. Trimming cost V 4 bases and J 4 bases; bases outside gene matches: 10. The CDR3 extends over 15 amino acids. Germline loops: CDR1 SQVTM, CDR2 ANQGSEA. CDR3 in amino acids: CSVAPGGGQYNEQFF. As DNA, the CDR3 is TGCAGCGTTGCTCCGGGGGGAGGACAATACAATGAGCAGTTCTTC.

This rearrangement joins TRBV11-2 to TRBJ2-3, with 7 bases that match TRBD2. Losses at the gene ends were 5 bases for V and 4 bases for J; bases not matched to a gene: 9. This CDR3 is 15 amino acids long. CDR1 SGHAT and CDR2 FQNNGV come from the germline V gene. CDR3 in amino acids: CASSLGQSGADTQYF. The CDR3 DNA reads as TGTGCCAGCAGCCTTGGCCAAAGCGGGGCAGATACGCAGTATTTT.

V and J are TRBV20-1 and TRBJ2-4; no clear D gene. V gave up 3 bases and J gave up 6 bases, with 6 bases separating them. Germline V gene lookup returns CDR1 DFQATT and CDR2 SNEGSKA (reference sequence). The CDR3 length is 11 residues. The CDR3 region is CSASVGNIQYF. The CDR3 DNA sequence: TGCAGTGCTAGTGTGGGAAACATTCAGTACTTC.

This chain joins TRBV30 and TRBJ2-6; maybe TRBD1 (6 bases). Germline V lookup: CDR1 GTSNPN, CDR2 SVGIG (reference sequence). V lost 4 bases, J lost 4 bases, and 14 bases lay in between. The CDR3 is 15 amino acids. Written as DNA, the CDR3 is TGTGCCTGGACCAAACAGGGCTCGGGGGCCAACGTCCTGACTTTC. It encodes CAWTKQGSGANVLTF.

This clone was seen repeatedly, ten times or more. This chain links TRBV6-1 with TRBJ1-5; D possibly corresponds to TRBD1 (6 bases). The CDR3 runs to 13 residues. Germline loops: CDR1 MNHNS, CDR2 SASEGT. Trimming cost V 4 bases and J 6 bases, with 10 bases left between them. CDR3 DNA sequence: TGTGCCAGCAGTGTACAGGGAGGTCAGCCCCAGCATTTT. Translating it yields CASSVQGGQPQHF.

This chain uses TRBV28 with TRBJ2-5; 7 bases align to TRBD1. The J call may be mistaken, given a closer DNA end match to TRBJ2-7. The CDR3 contains 13 residues. Germline V gives CDR1 MDHEN, CDR2 SYDVKM. Written as DNA, the CDR3 is TGTGCCAGCAGTGGGACAGCCTACTACGAGCAGTACTTC. Amino acids: CASSGTAYYEQYF.

This clone was detected a few times. The gene calls are TRBV28 and TRBJ2-7, with 11 bases that match TRBD2. V lost 5 bases, J lost 3 bases, and 9 bases stayed unmatched. The CDR3 runs to 16 residues. Germline CDR1 is MDHEN and CDR2 is SYDVKM. The CDR3 coding sequence is TGTGCCAGCAGTACCCAGGGACTAGCGGACTACTACGAGCAGTACTTC. Translation: CASSTQGLADYYEQYF.

This CDR3 reads CASRGSGSRGNIQYF. The CDR3 DNA sequence: TGTGCCAGCAGAGGTAGCGGGAGTCGTGGAAACATTCAGTACTTC. The chain uses TRBV6-5 and TRBJ2-4; 9 nucleotides line up with TRBD2. The CDR3 consists of 15 residues. The germline CDR1 and CDR2 sequences are MNHEY and SVGAGI. Trimming took 6 bases from V and 6 from J; bases not matched to a gene: 9.

The V call is TRBV2, the J call TRBJ2-3; D might be TRBD2 (5 bases). The CDR3 totals 13 residues. Trimming removed 0 bases at V and 7 bases at J, with 8 bases between. The germline gives CDR1 SNHLY, CDR2 FYNNEI. In nucleotides, the CDR3 is TGTGCCAGCAGTGAAGCCGGGATCCATACGCAGTATTTT. This gives the protein CASSEAGIHTQYF. Full variable domain (missing parts from reference TRBV2 and TRBJ2-3): EPEVTQTPSHQVTQMGQEVILRCVPISNHLYFYWYRQILGQKVEFLVSFYNNEISEKSEIFDDQFSVERPDGSNFTLKIRSTKLEDSAMYFCASSEAGIHTQYFGPGTRLTVL.

The rearrangement links TRBV5-1 to TRBJ2-7; 7 nucleotides align to TRBD2. This CDR3 region has 14 residues. After removal of 4 bases from V and 7 bases from J, the junction contained 11 bases not matched to a gene. The V gene's germline CDR1 is SGHRS and CDR2 YFSETQ. As DNA, the CDR3 is TGCGCCAGCAGCCGTGACGGGGGGATTAGTGAGCAGTACTTC. Protein product: CASSRDGGISEQYF.

The rearrangement joins TRBV6-5 to TRBJ2-1; TRBD2 might be the D (5 bases). Trimming left V 5 bases short and J 9 bases short, with 20 bases between. This CDR3 contains 15 residues. From germline, CDR1 is MNHEY and CDR2 SVGAGI. The CDR3: CASSRTSISSSEQFF. DNA of the CDR3: TGTGCCAGCAGTAGGACTTCGATCTCTAGCAGTGAGCAGTTCTTC.

The chain carries TRBV5-5 and TRBJ1-5, with D hard to call. CDR1 and CDR2 (germline): SGHKS, YYEKEE (reference sequence). The V gene lost 2 bases and the J gene lost 1 base, with 4 bases spanning the gap. This CDR3 contains 13 residues. The CDR3: CASSLQSNQPQHF. The CDR3 nucleotides are TGTGCCAGCAGCTTACAGAGCAATCAGCCCCAGCATTTT.

The chain combines TRBV29-1 with TRBJ2-5; 7 bases align to TRBD2. The CDR3 is 15 residues long. Germline trimming cut 6 bases from V and 2 bases from J; bases unmatched to any gene: 12. Germline CDR1 reads SQVTM; CDR2 reads ANQGSEA. CDR3 protein: CSVPVGGGRQETQYF. CDR3 nucleotides: TGCAGCGTCCCTGTTGGGGGGGGTAGGCAAGAGACCCAGTACTTC.

The chain uses TRBV2 and TRBJ2-6, with D perhaps TRBD2 (6 bases). There are 16 residues in the CDR3. V gave up 3 bases and J gave up 0 bases, with 9 bases separating them. CDR1 and CDR2 from the germline V gene are SNHLY and FYNNEI. CDR3 bases: TGTGCCAGCAGTGAGGGAGGAGGCTCTGGGGCCAACGTCCTGACTTTC. Its translation: CASSEGGGSGANVLTF.

This clone turned up a few times. The chain couples TRBV30 to TRBJ2-1; 8 positions agree with TRBD2. CDR1 GTSNPN and CDR2 SVGIG come from the germline V gene (reference sequence). V lost 0 bases, J lost 7 bases, and 11 bases stayed unmatched. The CDR3 totals 16 residues. The CDR3 is CAWSVRVGRAGNEQFF. The DNA of the CDR3 is TGTGCCTGGAGTGTACGTGTCGGGAGGGCCGGGAATGAGCAGTTCTTC.

The rearrangement links TRBV7-2 to TRBJ1-5; no firm D call. The germline V gene encodes CDR1 SGHTA and CDR2 FQGNSA. The CDR3 is made up of 14 amino acids. V was trimmed by 1 base and J by 2 bases, leaving 6 bases between them. As DNA, the CDR3 is TGTGCCAGCAGCTTAGGTTTCGGCAATCAGCCCCAGCATTTT. Translated: CASSLGFGNQPQHF.

This chain joins TRBV7-9 and TRBJ2-7; the D is unclear. The V end lost 8 bases, the J end lost 2 bases, and 10 bases lay between the germline ends. Per the germline V gene, CDR1 is SEHNR and CDR2 is FQNEAQ (reference sequence). This CDR3 has 12 residues. CDR3 sequence: CASAKHTYEQYF. Written as DNA, the CDR3 is TGTGCCAGCGCAAAACACACCTACGAGCAGTACTTC.